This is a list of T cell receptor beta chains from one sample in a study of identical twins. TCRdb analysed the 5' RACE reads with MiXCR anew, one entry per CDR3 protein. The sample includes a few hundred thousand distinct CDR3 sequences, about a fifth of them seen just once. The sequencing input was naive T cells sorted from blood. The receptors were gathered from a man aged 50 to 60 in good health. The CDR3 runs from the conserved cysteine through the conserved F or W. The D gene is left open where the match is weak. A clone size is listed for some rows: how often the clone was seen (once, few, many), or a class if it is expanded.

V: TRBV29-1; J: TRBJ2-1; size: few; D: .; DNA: TGCAGCGTTGGGTGGTCCCGGAGGGGCAGTGAGCAGTTCTTC; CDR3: CSVGWSRRGSEQFF
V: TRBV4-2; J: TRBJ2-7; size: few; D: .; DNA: TGTGCCAGCAGCCAAGAGGTGGGGGGAGGCGAGCAGTACTTC; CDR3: CASSQEVGGGEQYF
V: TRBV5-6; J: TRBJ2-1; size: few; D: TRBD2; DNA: TGTGCCAGCAGCTTCGGGACTAGCGGGGGAGATGAGCAGTTCTTC; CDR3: CASSFGTSGGDEQFF
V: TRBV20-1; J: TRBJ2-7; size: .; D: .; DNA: TGCAGTGCTACAGACAGATCCTACGAGCAGTACTTC; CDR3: CSATDRSYEQYF
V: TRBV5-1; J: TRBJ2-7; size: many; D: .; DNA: TGCGCCAGCAGCTTTGAAGGGAGGAGCTCCTACGAGCAGTACTTC; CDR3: CASSFEGRSSYEQYF
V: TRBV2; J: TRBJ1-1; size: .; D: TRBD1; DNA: TGTGCCAGCAGCGTAATTGGGACAGTGAACACTGAAGCTTTCTTT; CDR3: CASSVIGTVNTEAFF
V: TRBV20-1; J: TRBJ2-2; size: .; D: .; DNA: TGCAGTGCTAGAGATTTCGTTGCCGGGGAGCTGTTTTTT; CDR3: CSARDFVAGELFF
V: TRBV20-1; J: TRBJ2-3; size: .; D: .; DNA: TGCAGTGCTAGAGACGGGGGCCCAGATACGCAGTATTTT; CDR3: CSARDGGPDTQYF
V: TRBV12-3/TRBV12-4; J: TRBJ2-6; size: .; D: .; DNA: TGTGCCAGCACCCCGGACCTCTCTGGGGCCAACGTCCTGACTTTC; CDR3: CASTPDLSGANVLTF
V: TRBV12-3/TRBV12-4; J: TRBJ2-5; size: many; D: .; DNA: TGTGCCAGCAGTTTAAGGGGACTTCAAGAGACCCAGTACTTC; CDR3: CASSLRGLQETQYF
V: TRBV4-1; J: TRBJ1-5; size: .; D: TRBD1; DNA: TGCGCCAGCAGCCAAGACGCGACAGGGAAAGGACAGCCCCAGCATTTT; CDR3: CASSQDATGKGQPQHF
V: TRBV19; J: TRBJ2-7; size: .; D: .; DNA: TGTGCCAGTAGTATTGGACAAAACTCCTACGAGCAGTACTTC; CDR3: CASSIGQNSYEQYF
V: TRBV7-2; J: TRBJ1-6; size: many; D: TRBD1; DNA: TGTGCCAGCAGCCCAGGACAGGGGTTGAATTCACCCCTCCACTTT; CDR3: CASSPGQGLNSPLHF
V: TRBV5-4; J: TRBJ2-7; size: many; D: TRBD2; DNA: TGTGCCAGCAGCTCCAGGACTAGCTACGAGCAGTACTTC; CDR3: CASSSRTSYEQYF
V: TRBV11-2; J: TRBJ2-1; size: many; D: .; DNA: TGTGCCAGTCGGGGAATCGGGTACAATGAGCAGTTCTTC; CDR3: CASRGIGYNEQFF
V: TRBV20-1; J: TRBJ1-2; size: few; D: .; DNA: TGCAGTGCTCCTGTCTACACCTTC; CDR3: CSAPVYTF
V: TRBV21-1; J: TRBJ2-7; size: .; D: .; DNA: TGTGCCAGCAGCAAAGAGCCCCTGCACCTAAACCGGTTCGAGCAGTACTTC; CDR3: CASSKEPLHLNRFEQYF
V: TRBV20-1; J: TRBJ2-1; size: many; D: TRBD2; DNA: TGCAGTGCTAGAGAAGGGACTAGCGCCTACAATGAGCAGTTCTTC; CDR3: CSAREGTSAYNEQFF
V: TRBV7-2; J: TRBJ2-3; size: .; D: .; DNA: TGTGCCAGCAGCTTCCCCTTTACGCAGTATTTT; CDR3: CASSFPFTQYF
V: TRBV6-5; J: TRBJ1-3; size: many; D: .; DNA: TGTGCCAGCAGTTATGGCGGAGTCTCTGGAAACACCATATATTTT; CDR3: CASSYGGVSGNTIYF
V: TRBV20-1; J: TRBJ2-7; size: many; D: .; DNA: TGCAGTGCGGAGGGGGCTTTGTTGTGGGAGCAGTACTTC; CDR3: CSAEGALLWEQYF
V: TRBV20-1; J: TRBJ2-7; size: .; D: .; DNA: TGCAGTGCTAGACCGCAGGAACGCTCCTACGAGCAGTACTTC; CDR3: CSARPQERSYEQYF
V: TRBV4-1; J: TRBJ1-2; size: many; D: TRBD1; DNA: TGCGCCAGCAGCCTCCGCCTCCGACAGGGCGCTTCCCTCTATGGCTACACCTTC; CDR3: CASSLRLRQGASLYGYTF
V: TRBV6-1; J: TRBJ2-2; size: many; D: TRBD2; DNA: TGTGCCAGCAGAGAGACCTGGACTAGCGGAAACACCGGGGAGCTGTTTTTT; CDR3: CASRETWTSGNTGELFF
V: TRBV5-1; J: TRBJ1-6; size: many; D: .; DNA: TGCGCCAGCAGCTTGCGGGAACCGGGCCTCCTCCACTTT; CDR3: CASSLREPGLLHF
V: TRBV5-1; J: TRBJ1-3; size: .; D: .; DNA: TGCGCCAGCAGCCCGACCACCGGACAGCGCTCTGGAAACACCATATATTTT; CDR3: CASSPTTGQRSGNTIYF
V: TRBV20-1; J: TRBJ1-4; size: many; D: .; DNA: TGCAGTGCTCGAAGGGGGGGAAATGAAAAACTGTTTTTT; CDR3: CSARRGGNEKLFF
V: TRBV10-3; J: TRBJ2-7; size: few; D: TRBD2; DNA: TGTGCCATCAGAGACTCTACTAGCGGGAGTTACGAGCAGTACTTC; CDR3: CAIRDSTSGSYEQYF
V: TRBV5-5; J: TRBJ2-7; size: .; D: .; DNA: TGTGCCAGCAGCTTGGCGGTAGAAGCCTACGAGCAGTACTTC; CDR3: CASSLAVEAYEQYF
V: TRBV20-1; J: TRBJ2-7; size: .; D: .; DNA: TGCAGTGCTAGAGTAACTGAGTCCTACGAGCAGTACTTC; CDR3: CSARVTESYEQYF
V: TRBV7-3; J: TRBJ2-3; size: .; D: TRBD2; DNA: TGTGCCAGCAGCTTAAGAGGGACTAGCGGGTTAAGGCCAGATACGCAGTATTTT; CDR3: CASSLRGTSGLRPDTQYF
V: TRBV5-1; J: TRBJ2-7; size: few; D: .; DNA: TGCGCCAGCAGCGACAGCTCCAACTCCTACGAGCAGTACTTC; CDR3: CASSDSSNSYEQYF
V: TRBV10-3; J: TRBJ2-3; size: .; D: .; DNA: TGTGCCATCAGTGATAAGCGGGCGAGAGGGTATACGCAGTATTTT; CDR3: CAISDKRARGYTQYF
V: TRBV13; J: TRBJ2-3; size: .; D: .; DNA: TGTGCCAGCAGCTCAAGGGGGGGCATAGATACGCAGTATTTT; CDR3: CASSSRGGIDTQYF
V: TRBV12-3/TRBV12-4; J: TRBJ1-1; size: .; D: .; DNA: TGTGCCAGCAGTTTAGACGGACCAGCTTTCTTT; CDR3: CASSLDGPAFF
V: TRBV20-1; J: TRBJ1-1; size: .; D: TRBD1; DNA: TGCAGTGCTTTGGACACGTTTGGAGACAGGGGCACTGAAGCTTTCTTT; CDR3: CSALDTFGDRGTEAFF
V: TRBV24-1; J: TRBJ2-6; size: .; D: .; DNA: TGTGCCACCATTTCCCCTGGGGCCAGCGTCCTGACTTTC; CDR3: CATISPGASVLTF
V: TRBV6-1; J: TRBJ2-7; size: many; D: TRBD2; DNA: TGTGCCACACTAGGTGTAGCGGGGGTCTCCTACGAGCAGTACTTC; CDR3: CATLGVAGVSYEQYF
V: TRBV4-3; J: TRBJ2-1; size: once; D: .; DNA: TGCGCCAGCAGCCAAGATGGTACGGGCCACAATGAGCAGTTCTTC; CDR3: CASSQDGTGHNEQFF
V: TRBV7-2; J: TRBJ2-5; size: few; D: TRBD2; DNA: TGTGCCAGCAGCTTTATGGTACTAGCGGGAGAAGAGACCCAGTACTTC; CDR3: CASSFMVLAGEETQYF
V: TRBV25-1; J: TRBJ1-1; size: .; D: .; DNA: TGTGCCAGCAGTGAACTCTCTAGTCAGCTGAACACTGAAGCTTTCTTT; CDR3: CASSELSSQLNTEAFF
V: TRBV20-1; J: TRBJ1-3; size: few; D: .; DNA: TGCAGTGCTAGAGACTACAGTAAAAGCTCTGGAAACACCATATATTTT; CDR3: CSARDYSKSSGNTIYF
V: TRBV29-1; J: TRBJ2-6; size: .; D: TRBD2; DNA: TGCAGCGTTCTGGGAGGGAATAAAAGTGCCAACGTCCTGACTTTC; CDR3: CSVLGGNKSANVLTF
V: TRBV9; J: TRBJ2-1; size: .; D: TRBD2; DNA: TGTGCCAGCAGCGTTGATAGCGGTTGGGGTTCCGGGACTAGAGGGGATGAGCAGTTCTTC; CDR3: CASSVDSGWGSGTRGDEQFF
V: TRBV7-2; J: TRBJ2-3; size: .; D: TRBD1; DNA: TGTGCCAGCAGCTTAGCGTTTCTTTCCCGGGACAGGGGATTCACAGATACGCAGTATTTT; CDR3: CASSLAFLSRDRGFTDTQYF
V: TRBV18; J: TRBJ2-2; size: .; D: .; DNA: TGTGCCAGCTCACCACCGGGTTCCACGAAGGATTACGGGGAGCTGTTTTTT; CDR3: CASSPPGSTKDYGELFF
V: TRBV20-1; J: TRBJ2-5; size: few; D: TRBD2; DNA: TGCAGTGCTAGATCCCCGGGACTAGCGGGAACAAAGACCCAGTACTTC; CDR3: CSARSPGLAGTKTQYF
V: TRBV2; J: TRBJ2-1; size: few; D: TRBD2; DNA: TGTGCCAGCATCGGACTAGCGGGGAGCAATGAGCAGTTCTTC; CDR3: CASIGLAGSNEQFF
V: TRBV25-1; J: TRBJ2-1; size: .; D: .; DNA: TGTGCCAGCAGTGCCCGACCTGATGAGCAGTTCTTC; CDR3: CASSARPDEQFF
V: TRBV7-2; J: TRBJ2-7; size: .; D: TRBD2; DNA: TGTGCCAGCAGCTTAGAGGCTGGACTAGCGACTCTCGAGCAGTACTTC; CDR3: CASSLEAGLATLEQYF
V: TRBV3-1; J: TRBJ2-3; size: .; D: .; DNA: TGTGCCAGCAGCCAACTCGGGACAACTAGCACAGATACGCAGTATTTT; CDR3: CASSQLGTTSTDTQYF
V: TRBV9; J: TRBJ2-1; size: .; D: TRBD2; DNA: TGTGCCAGCAGCGTAGGATTAGCGGGGAACTACAATGAGCAGTTCTTC; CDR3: CASSVGLAGNYNEQFF
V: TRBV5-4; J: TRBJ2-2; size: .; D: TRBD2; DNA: TGTGCCAGCAGCCGACCCGGGACTACGAACACCGGGGAGCTGTTTTTT; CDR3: CASSRPGTTNTGELFF
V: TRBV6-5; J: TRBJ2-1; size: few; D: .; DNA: TGTGCCAGCAGTTACTTCCAGGGGGGGGGTGAGCAGTTCTTC; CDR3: CASSYFQGGGEQFF